One and the same sample provided the 19 T cell receptor beta chains below, sequenced in a study of blood T cell repertoires in COVID-19. Sequencing was performed with immunoSEQ multiplex PCR; in TCRdb, only in-frame clones are kept and a portion is missing. Of roughly 46,000 clones in the sample, 85% to 90% are singletons; the top ten hold around 3.1%. Specimen: PBMCs or T cells enriched from blood (not recorded which). The receptors come from a woman aged 45-65 years who had recovered from COVID-19.

The chain carries TRBV6-6 and TRBJ2-1; 8 nucleotides line up with TRBD2. With 4 bases clipped from V and 6 bases from J, the junction kept 8 bases outside the gene matches. Germline CDR1 reads MNHNY; CDR2 reads SVGAGI (reference sequence). This CDR3 has 15 amino acids. CDR3 coding DNA: TGTGCCAGCAGTTTAAGCCGGACTAGCACCAATGAGCAGTTCTTC. It codes for CASSLSRTSTNEQFF.

The chain is built from TRBV7-2 and TRBJ2-7; 12 bases line up with TRBD2. This CDR3 comprises 17 residues. V dropped 5 bases and J dropped 1; count of bases not matched to a gene: 9. Germline values: CDR1 SGHTA, CDR2 FQGNSA. The CDR3 nucleotides are TGTGCCAGCAGCCTACGGACTAGCGGGACCCATTCCTACGAGCAGTACTTC. Translating gives CASSLRTSGTHSYEQYF.

This clone turned up a few times. The rearrangement uses TRBV19 and TRBJ1-2; 9 bases agree with TRBD1. The CDR3 length is 15 residues. Germline CDR1 and CDR2: LNHDA and SQIVND (reference sequence). Unmatched junction bases numbered 14, after V lost 8 bases and J lost 7 bases. The CDR3 protein is CASDLGQGSYGGYTF. Written as DNA, the CDR3 is TGTGCCAGTGACCTCGGACAGGGGAGCTATGGTGGCTACACCTTC.

J is TRBJ1-6 and V is TRBV7-8; 8 bases are shared with TRBD1. There are 14 residues in the CDR3. Germline loops: CDR1 SGHVS, CDR2 FQNEAQ. V lost 1 base to trimming and J lost 10 bases; unmatched junction nucleotides: 3. CDR3 amino acids: CASSLGTGSSPLHF. CDR3 nucleotides: TGTGCCAGCAGCTTAGGGACAGGGAGCTCACCCCTCCACTTT. Drawing the rest from reference TRBV7-8 and TRBJ1-6, the complete variable domain is GAGVSQSPRYKVAKRGQDVALRCDPISGHVSLFWYQQALGQGPEFLTYFQNEAQLDKSGLPSDRFFAERPEGSVSTLKIQRTQQEDSAVYLCASSLGTGSSPLHFGNGTRLTVT.

The chain recombines TRBV3-1 (or the pseudogene TRBV3-2) with TRBJ1-1; D call uncertain. This CDR3 spans 16 amino acids. Trimming cost V 7 bases and J 1 base, with 19 bases left between them. Looked up from germline, CDR1 is LGHDT and CDR2 is YNNKEL (reference sequence). In DNA, the CDR3 is TGTGCCAGCACCACACTTTCCGGGAAATCGAACACTGAAGCTTTCTTT. Encoded protein: CASTTLSGKSNTEAFF.

The chain is built from TRBV15 and TRBJ2-1, with D hard to call. V was shortened by 0 bases and J by 6 bases, with 9 bases between the two germline ends. Germline V gene lookup returns CDR1 LNHNV and CDR2 YYDKDF (reference sequence). The CDR3 totals 14 residues. This chain's CDR3 is CATSRDLASNEQFF. CDR3 nucleotide sequence: TGTGCCACCAGCAGAGATTTAGCCAGCAATGAGCAGTTCTTC.

The chain combines TRBV15 with TRBJ2-5; perhaps TRBD1 as D (5 bases). V was pared by 1 base and J by 5 bases, with 11 bases between. Germline V gene lookup returns CDR1 LNHNV and CDR2 YYDKDF (reference sequence). The CDR3 is 14 residues long. CDR3 region: CATSRGGRQETQYF. CDR3 DNA: TGTGCCACCAGCAGAGGGGGCCGCCAGGAGACCCAGTACTTC.

This clone is judged medium-sized (0.01 to 0.1%). This chain connects TRBV5-1 to TRBJ1-5, with TRBD1 matching 10 bases. Germline-derived CDR1 and CDR2 are SGHRS and YFSETQ. The CDR3 is 17 amino acids. J lost 5 bases, V lost 4 bases, and 12 bases had no gene match. The CDR3 spells CASSKGGGTGDDQPQHF. The CDR3 coding sequence is TGCGCCAGCAGCAAGGGCGGGGGGACAGGGGACGATCAGCCCCAGCATTTT.

This chain uses TRBV6-5 with TRBJ1-1, with a tentative D call TRBD1 (5 bases). V was shortened by 0 bases and J by 5 bases, with 13 bases between the two germline ends. The CDR3 has 15 residues. Germline CDR1 MNHEY, CDR2 SVGAGI. This chain's CDR3 is CASSYSGGGGTEAFF. CDR3 in DNA: TGTGCCAGCAGTTACTCGGGGGGAGGAGGGACTGAAGCTTTCTTT.

V and J are TRBV11-2 and TRBJ2-1, with 8 bases that match TRBD1. From germline, CDR1 is SGHAT and CDR2 FQNNGV. J gave up 0 bases and V 2 bases, and 0 bases lay outside the gene matches. There are 15 residues in the CDR3. CDR3 nucleotides: TGTGCCAGCAGCTTAACAGGGGGCTCCTACAATGAGCAGTTCTTC. Amino acids: CASSLTGGSYNEQFF.

V is TRBV19 and J is TRBJ2-1; TRBD1 matches at 9 bases. Trimming removed 3 bases from V and 8 bases from J; junction bases left unmatched: 5. Per germline, CDR1 LNHDA and CDR2 SQIVND (reference sequence). The CDR3 runs 14 residues. CDR3 protein: CASSITGGADEQFF. CDR3 DNA sequence: TGTGCCAGTAGTATTACAGGGGGCGCAGATGAGCAGTTCTTC.

V is TRBV10-2 and J is TRBJ1-5, with 7 bases lining up with TRBD1. The CDR3 sequence is 12 residues long. Germline V gives CDR1 WSHSY, CDR2 SAAADI. J lost 4 bases, V lost 8 bases, and 2 bases had no gene match. CDR3: CASGQENQPQHF. CDR3 DNA sequence: TGCGCCAGCGGACAGGAGAATCAGCCCCAGCATTTT.

The chain links TRBV7-6 to TRBJ2-2; D is unresolved. The CDR3 has 14 residues. CDR1 is SGHVS, CDR2 FNYEAQ, per germline. Trimming shortened V by 5 bases and J by 6 bases, and 13 bases separated the two germline ends. CDR3 loop: CASSGPGVAGELFF. CDR3 nucleotide sequence: TGTGCCAGCAGCGGTCCAGGCGTGGCCGGGGAGCTGTTTTTT.

This clone was detected only a few times. J is TRBJ1-6 and V is TRBV28; TRBD1 aligns across 7 bases. V dropped 7 bases and J dropped 7; count of bases not matched to a gene: 10. The V gene's germline CDR1 is MDHEN and CDR2 SYDVKM. The CDR3 contains 15 residues. This CDR3 reads CASTTTGARNSPLHF. CDR3 coding DNA: TGTGCCAGCACCACAACAGGGGCACGGAATTCACCCCTCCACTTT. Looking up the rest from reference TRBV28 and TRBJ1-6 gives the full variable domain: DVKVTQSSRYLVKRTGEKVFLECVQDMDHENMFWYRQDPGLGLRLIYFSYDVKMKEKGDIPEGYSVSREKKERFSLILESASTNQTSMYLCASTTTGARNSPLHFGNGTRLTVT.

J is TRBJ1-2 and V is TRBV28; D unclear. There are 16 residues in the CDR3. The germline V gene encodes CDR1 MDHEN and CDR2 SYDVKM. V was pared by 1 base and J by 6 bases, with 18 bases between. The chain's CDR3 is CASSLFPGSASDGYTF. The DNA for the CDR3 is TGTGCCAGCAGTTTATTCCCCGGAAGCGCTTCCGATGGCTACACCTTC.

The chain links TRBV4-1 to TRBJ2-7; D remains ambiguous. Germline V lookup: CDR1 MGHRA, CDR2 YSYEKL. The CDR3 is 15 residues long. Trimming removed 0 bases from V and 2 bases from J, with 11 bases in between. The CDR3 coding sequence is TGCGCCAGCAGCCAAGAAGTGGGCAGCACCTACGAGCAGTACTTC. Translating it yields CASSQEVGSTYEQYF.

V gene TRBV7-6 combines with J gene TRBJ2-5, with D tentatively TRBD2 (5 bases). The length of the CDR3 is 15 residues. CDR1 and CDR2 (germline): SGHVS, FNYEAQ. With 3 bases removed from V and 1 base from J, the gap between germline ends came to 12 bases. The CDR3 loop reads CASSFTPTSQETQYF. CDR3 in DNA: TGTGCCAGCAGCTTTACTCCCACTAGCCAAGAGACCCAGTACTTC. Complete variable domain (other parts from reference TRBV7-6 and TRBJ2-5): GAGVSQSPRYKVTKRGQDVALRCDPISGHVSLYWYRQALGQGPEFLTYFNYEAQQDKSGLPNDRFSAERPEGSISTLTIQRTEQRDSAMYRCASSFTPTSQETQYFGPGTRLLVL.

The CDR3 reads CASSLAGGPLHF. The CDR3 nucleotides read TGTGCCAGCAGCTTGGCCGGTGGACCCCTCCACTTT. The chain joins TRBV5-4 to TRBJ1-6; no definite D call. V lost 0 bases, J lost 12 bases, and 7 bases lay in between. Germline V gene lookup returns CDR1 SGHNT and CDR2 YYREEE (reference sequence). CDR3 length: 12 amino acids. Complete variable domain (other parts from reference TRBV5-4 and TRBJ1-6): ETGVTQSPTHLIKTRGQQVTLRCSSQSGHNTVSWYQQALGQGPQFIFQYYREEENGRGNFPPRFSGLQFPNYSSELNVNALELDDSALYLCASSLAGGPLHFGNGTRLTVT.

The chain carries TRBV29-1 and TRBJ1-1, with D tentatively TRBD1 (5 bases). Germline-derived CDR1 and CDR2 are SQVTM and ANQGSEA. Deletions cut 1 base from V and 1 base from J, with 10 bases between. The CDR3 covers 14 residues. This chain's CDR3 is CSVEGRGRNTEAFF. The CDR3 region has the DNA TGCAGCGTTGAAGGGAGGGGACGGAACACTGAAGCTTTCTTT.